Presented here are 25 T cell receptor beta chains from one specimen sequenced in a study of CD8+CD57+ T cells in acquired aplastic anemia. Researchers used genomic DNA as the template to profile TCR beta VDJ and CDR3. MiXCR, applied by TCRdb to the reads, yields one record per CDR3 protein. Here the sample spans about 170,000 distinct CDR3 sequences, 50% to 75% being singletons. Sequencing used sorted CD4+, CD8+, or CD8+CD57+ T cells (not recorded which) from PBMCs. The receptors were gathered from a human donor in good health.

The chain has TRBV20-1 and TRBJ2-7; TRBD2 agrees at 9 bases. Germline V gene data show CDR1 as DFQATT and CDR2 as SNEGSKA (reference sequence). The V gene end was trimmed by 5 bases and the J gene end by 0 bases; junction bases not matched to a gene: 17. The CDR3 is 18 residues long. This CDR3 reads CSADSRMDSGGSSYEQYF. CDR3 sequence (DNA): TGCAGTGCTGACTCTCGGATGGATAGCGGGGGTAGCTCCTACGAGCAGTACTTC.

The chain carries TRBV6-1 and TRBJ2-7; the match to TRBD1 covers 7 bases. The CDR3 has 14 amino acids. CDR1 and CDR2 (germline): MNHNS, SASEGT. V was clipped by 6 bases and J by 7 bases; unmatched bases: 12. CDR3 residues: CASRTGVVPWEQYF. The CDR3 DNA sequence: TGTGCCAGCAGAACAGGGGTAGTACCGTGGGAGCAGTACTTC.

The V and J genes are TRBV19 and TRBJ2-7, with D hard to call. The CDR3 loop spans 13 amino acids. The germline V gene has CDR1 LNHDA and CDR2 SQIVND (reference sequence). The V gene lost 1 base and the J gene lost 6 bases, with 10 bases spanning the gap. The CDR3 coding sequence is TGTGCCAGTAGTATAGTAGCTGAGTCCGAGCAGTACTTC. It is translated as CASSIVAESEQYF.

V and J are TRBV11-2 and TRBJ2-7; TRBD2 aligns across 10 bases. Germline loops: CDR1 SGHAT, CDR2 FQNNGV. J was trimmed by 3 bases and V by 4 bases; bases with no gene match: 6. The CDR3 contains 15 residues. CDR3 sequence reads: CASSSVAGGYYEQYF. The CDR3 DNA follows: TGTGCCAGCAGCTCCGTAGCGGGAGGATACTACGAGCAGTACTTC.

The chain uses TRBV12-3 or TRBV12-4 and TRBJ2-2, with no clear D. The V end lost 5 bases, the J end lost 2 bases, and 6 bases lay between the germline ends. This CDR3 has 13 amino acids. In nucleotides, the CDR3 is TGTGCCAGCAGTGTCATAAACACCGGGGAGCTGTTTTTT. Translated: CASSVINTGELFF.

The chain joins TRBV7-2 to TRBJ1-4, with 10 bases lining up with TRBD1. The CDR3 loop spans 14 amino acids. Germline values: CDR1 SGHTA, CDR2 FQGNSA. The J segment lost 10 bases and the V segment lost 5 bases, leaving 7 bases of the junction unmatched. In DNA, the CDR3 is TGTGCCAGCAGCACCGGGACAGGGGCTGGAAAACTGTTTTTT. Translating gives CASSTGTGAGKLFF.

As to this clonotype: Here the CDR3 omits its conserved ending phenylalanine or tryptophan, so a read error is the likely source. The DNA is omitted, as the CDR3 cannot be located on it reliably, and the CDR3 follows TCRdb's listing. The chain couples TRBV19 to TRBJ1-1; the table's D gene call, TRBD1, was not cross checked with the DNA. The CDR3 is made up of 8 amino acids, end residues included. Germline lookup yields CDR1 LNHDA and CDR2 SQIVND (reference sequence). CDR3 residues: CASSTTGI.

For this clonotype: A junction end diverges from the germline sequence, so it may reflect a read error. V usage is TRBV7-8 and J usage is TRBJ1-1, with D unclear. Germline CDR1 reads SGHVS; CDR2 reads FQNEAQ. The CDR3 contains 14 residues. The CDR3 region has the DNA TGCGCCAGCAGCTTATTACGGACGAACACTGGAGCTTTCTTT. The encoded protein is CASSLLRTNTGAFF. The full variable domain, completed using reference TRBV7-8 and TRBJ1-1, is GAGVSQSPRYKVAKRGQDVALRCDPISGHVSLFWYQQALGQGPEFLTYFQNEAQLDKSGLPSDRFFAERPEGSVSTLKIQRTQQEDSAVYLCASSLLRTNTGAFFGQGTRLTVV.

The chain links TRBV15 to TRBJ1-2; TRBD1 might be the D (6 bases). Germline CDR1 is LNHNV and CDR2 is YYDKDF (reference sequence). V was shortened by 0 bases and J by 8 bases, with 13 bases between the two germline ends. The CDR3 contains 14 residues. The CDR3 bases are TGTGCCACCAGCAGAGATACGGGGGCGCGAGGCTACACCTTC. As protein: CATSRDTGARGYTF.

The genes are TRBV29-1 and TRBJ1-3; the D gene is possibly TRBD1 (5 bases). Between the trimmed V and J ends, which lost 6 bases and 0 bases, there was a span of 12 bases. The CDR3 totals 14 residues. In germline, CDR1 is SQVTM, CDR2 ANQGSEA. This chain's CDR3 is CSVETELSGNTIYF. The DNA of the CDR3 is TGCAGCGTCGAGACAGAGCTCTCTGGAAACACCATATATTTT.

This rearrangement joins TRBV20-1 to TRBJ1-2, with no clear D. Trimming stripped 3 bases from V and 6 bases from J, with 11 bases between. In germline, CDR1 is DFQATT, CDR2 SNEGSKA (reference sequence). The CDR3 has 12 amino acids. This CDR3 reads CSARWEGHGYTF. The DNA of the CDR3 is TGCAGTGCTAGGTGGGAAGGACATGGCTACACCTTC.

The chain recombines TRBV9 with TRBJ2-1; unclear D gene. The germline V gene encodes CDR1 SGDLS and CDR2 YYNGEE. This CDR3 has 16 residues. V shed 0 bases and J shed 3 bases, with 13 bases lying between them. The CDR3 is CASSVAAGSIYNEQFF. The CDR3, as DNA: TGTGCCAGCAGCGTAGCCGCCGGGTCGATCTACAATGAGCAGTTCTTC.

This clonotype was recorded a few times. CDR3 amino acids: CASSPTSGRVEETQYF. The CDR3 DNA sequence: TGTGCCAGCAGCCCCACTAGCGGGAGGGTAGAGGAGACGCAGTATTTT. The chain has TRBV7-9 and TRBJ2-3; 13 bases line up with TRBD2. The germline V gene encodes CDR1 SEHNR and CDR2 FQNEAQ (reference sequence). The ends lost 5 bases at V and 9 bases at J; junction bases unmatched: 11. CDR3 length equals 16 residues.

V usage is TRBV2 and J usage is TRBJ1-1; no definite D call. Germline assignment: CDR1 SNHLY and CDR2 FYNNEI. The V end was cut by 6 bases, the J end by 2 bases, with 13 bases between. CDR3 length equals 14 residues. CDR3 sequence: CASSQRRSNTEAFF. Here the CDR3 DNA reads TGTGCCAGCAGCCAAAGGAGGTCCAACACTGAAGCTTTCTTT.

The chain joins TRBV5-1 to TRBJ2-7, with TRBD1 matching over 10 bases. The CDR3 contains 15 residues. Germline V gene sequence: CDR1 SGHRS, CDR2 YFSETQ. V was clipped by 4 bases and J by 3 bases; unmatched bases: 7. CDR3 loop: CASSAGTGVFYEQYF. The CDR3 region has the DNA TGCGCCAGCAGCGCGGGGACAGGGGTATTCTACGAGCAGTACTTC. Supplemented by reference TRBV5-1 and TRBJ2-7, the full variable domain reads KAGVTQTPRYLIKTRGQQVTLSCSPISGHRSVSWYQQTPGQGLQFLFEYFSETQRNKGNFPGRFSGRQFSNSRSEMNVSTLELGDSALYLCASSAGTGVFYEQYFGPGTRLTVT.

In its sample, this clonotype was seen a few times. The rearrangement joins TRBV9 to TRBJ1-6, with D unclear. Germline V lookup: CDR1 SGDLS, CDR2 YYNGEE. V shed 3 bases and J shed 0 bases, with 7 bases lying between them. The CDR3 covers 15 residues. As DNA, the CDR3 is TGTGCCAGCAGCGGAGGGAGCTCCTATAATTCACCCCTCCACTTT. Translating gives CASSGGSSYNSPLHF.

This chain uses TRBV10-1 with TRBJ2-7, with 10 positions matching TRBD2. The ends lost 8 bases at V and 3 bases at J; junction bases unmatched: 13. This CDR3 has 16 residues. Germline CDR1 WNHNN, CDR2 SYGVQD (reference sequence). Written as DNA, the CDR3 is TGCGCCAGCCTCGCTGAGCGGGAGGGCTCCAACTACGAGCAGTACTTC. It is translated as CASLAEREGSNYEQYF.

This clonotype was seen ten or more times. The CDR3 coding sequence is TGTGCCAGCAGCGTAGGGGCAGCCACCTACAATGAGCAGTTCTTC. Encoded protein: CASSVGAATYNEQFF. V usage is TRBV9 and J usage is TRBJ2-1; no firm D call. CDR1 and CDR2 from the germline V gene are SGDLS and YYNGEE. With 0 bases removed from V and 2 bases from J, the gap between germline ends came to 9 bases. The CDR3 has 15 amino acids.

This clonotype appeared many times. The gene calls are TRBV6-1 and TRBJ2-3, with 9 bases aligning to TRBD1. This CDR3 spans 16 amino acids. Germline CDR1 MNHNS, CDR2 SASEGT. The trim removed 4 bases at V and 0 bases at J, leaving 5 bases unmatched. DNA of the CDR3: TGTGCCAGCAGTGGGACAGGGGCTTGGAGCACAGATACGCAGTATTTT. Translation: CASSGTGAWSTDTQYF.

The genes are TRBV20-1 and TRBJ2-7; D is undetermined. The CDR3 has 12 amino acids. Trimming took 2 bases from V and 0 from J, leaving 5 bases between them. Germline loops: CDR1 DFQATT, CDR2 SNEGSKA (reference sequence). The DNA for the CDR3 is TGCAGTGCTAGATTTAGCTCCTACGAGCAGTACTTC. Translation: CSARFSSYEQYF.

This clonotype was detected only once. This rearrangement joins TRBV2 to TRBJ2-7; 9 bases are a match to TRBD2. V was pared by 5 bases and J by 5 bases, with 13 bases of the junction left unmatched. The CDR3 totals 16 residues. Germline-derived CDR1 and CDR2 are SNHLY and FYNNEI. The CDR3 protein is CASSIPGGGRADEQYF. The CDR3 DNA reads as TGTGCCAGCAGTATCCCCGGTGGCGGGAGGGCCGACGAGCAGTACTTC. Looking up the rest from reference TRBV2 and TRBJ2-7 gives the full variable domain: EPEVTQTPSHQVTQMGQEVILRCVPISNHLYFYWYRQILGQKVEFLVSFYNNEISEKSEIFDDQFSVERPDGSNFTLKIRSTKLEDSAMYFCASSIPGGGRADEQYFGPGTRLTVT.

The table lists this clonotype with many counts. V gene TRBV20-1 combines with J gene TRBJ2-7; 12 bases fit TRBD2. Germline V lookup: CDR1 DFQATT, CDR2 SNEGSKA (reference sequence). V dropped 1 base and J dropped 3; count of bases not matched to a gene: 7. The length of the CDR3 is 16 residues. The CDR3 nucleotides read TGCAGTGCTAGAGCCCCGGGGGGACTAGCGGGCTACGAGCAGTACTTC. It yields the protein CSARAPGGLAGYEQYF.

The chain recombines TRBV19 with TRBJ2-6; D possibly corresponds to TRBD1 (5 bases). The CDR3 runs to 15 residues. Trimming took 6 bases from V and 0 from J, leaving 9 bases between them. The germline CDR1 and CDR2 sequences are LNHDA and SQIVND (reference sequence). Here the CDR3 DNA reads TGTGCCAGTAGCCCCGACAGCTCTGGGGCCAACGTCCTGACTTTC. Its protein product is CASSPDSSGANVLTF.

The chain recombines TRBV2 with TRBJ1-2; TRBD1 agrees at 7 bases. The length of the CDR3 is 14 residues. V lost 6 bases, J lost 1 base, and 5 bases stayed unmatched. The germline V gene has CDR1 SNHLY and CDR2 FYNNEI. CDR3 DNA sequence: TGTGCCAGCAGGACGGACAGGTTTAACTATGGCTACACCTTC. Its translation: CASRTDRFNYGYTF.

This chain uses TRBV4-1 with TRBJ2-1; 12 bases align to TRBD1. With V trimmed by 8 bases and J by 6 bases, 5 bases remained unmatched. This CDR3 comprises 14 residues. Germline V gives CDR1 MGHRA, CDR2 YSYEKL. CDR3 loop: CASAGTGGLNEQFF. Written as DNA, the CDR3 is TGCGCCAGCGCTGGGACAGGGGGCCTCAATGAGCAGTTCTTC.